Below, 3 T cell receptor beta chains from the same sample are listed, as sequenced in a study of cytomegalovirus exposure and HLA in healthy donors (dated 2017 in TCRdb). Libraries came from the immunoSEQ multiplex PCR assay. TCRdb carries this immuneACCESS record with in-frame sequences only. Its versions omit some clonotypes, under half of them owing to an unresolved V gene in the studies checked, with the rest unexplained. The sample includes tens of thousands of clones, with approximately 95% observed a single time. Roughly 6.6% of the sample belongs to the ten largest clones. Sequenced material: PBMCs. The source of these receptors is a young woman in good health and CMV-seropositive.

The chain couples TRBV6-1 to TRBJ1-5; 7 bases map to TRBD1. Germline V gene lookup returns CDR1 MNHNS and CDR2 SASEGT. The V and J ends lost 5 bases and 5 bases, in that order; junction bases with no gene match: 6. The CDR3 sequence is 14 residues long. CDR3 in DNA: TGTGCCAGCAGTATAGACAGGGCCTATCAGCCCCAGCATTTT. It encodes CASSIDRAYQPQHF.

The V and J genes are TRBV9 and TRBJ2-1; no definite D call. The germline V gene encodes CDR1 SGDLS and CDR2 YYNGEE. The CDR3 loop spans 15 amino acids. Trimming shortened V by 0 bases and J by 1 base, and 8 bases separated the two germline ends. CDR3 nucleotide sequence: TGTGCCAGCAGCGTAGTAGGAGTTTCCTACAATGAGCAGTTCTTC. This translates into CASSVVGVSYNEQFF.

V usage is TRBV5-4 and J usage is TRBJ2-1; TRBD2 agrees at 16 bases. V shed 3 bases and J 7 bases; nucleotides not matched to a gene: 10. Germline V lookup: CDR1 SGHNT, CDR2 YYREEE (reference sequence). This CDR3 is 18 amino acids long. The CDR3 here is CASSSPGLAGGPLNEQFF. In nucleotides, the CDR3 is TGTGCCAGCAGCTCCCCGGGACTAGCGGGAGGGCCTTTGAATGAGCAGTTCTTC.